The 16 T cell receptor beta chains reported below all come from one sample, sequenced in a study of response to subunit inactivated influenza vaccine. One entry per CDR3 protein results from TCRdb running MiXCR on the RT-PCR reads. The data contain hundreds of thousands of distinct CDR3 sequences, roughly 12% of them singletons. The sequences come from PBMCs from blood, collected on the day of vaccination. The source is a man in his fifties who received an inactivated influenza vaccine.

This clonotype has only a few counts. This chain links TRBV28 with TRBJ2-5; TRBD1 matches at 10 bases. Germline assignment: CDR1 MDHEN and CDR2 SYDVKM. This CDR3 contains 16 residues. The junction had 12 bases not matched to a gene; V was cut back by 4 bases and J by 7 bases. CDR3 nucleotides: TGTGCCAGCAGTTCCCCGACAGGGGGCGAAGGAAGGACCCAGTACTTC. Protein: CASSSPTGGEGRTQYF.

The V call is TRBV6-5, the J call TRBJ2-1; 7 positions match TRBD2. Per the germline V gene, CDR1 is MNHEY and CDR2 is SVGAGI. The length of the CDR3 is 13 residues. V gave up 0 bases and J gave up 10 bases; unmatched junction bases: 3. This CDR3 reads CASSYSTGGEQFF. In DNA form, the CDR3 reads TGTGCCAGCAGTTACTCGACCGGGGGGGAGCAGTTCTTC.

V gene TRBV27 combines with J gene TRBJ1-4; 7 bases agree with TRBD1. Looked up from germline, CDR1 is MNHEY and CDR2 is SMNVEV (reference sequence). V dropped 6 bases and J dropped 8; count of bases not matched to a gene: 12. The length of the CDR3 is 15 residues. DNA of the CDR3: TGTGCCAGCAGGCGCACAGGGGCCTCAGAGGAAAAACTGTTTTTT. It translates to CASRRTGASEEKLFF.

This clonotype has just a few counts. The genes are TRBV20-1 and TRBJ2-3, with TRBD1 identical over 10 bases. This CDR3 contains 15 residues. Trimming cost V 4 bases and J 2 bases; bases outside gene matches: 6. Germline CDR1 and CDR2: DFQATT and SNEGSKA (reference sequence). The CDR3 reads CSAKPGQGSTDTQYF. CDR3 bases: TGCAGTGCTAAGCCGGGACAGGGGTCCACAGATACGCAGTATTTT.

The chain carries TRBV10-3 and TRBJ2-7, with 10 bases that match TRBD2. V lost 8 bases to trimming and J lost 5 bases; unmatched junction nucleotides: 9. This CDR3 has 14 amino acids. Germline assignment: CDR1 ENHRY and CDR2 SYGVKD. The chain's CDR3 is CAIGQTSGLDEQYF. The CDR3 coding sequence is TGTGCCATCGGGCAGACTAGCGGGCTGGACGAGCAGTACTTC.

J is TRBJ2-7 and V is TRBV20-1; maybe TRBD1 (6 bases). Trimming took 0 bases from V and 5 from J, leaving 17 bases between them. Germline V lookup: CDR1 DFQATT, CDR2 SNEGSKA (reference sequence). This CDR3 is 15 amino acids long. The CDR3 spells CSARDPTGSDHEQYF. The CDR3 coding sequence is TGCAGTGCTAGAGATCCAACAGGGAGCGACCACGAGCAGTACTTC.

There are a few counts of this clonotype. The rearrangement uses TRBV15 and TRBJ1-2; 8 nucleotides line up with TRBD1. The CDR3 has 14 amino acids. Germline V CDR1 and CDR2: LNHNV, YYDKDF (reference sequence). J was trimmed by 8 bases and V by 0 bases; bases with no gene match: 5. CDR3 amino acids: CATSRDPTGGGYTF. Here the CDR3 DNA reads TGTGCCACCAGCAGAGATCCAACAGGGGGAGGCTACACCTTC. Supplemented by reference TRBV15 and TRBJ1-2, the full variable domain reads DAMVIQNPRYQVTQFGKPVTLSCSQTLNHNVMYWYQQKSSQAPKLLFHYYDKDFNNEADTPDNFQSRRPNTSFCFLDIRSPGLGDTAMYLCATSRDPTGGGYTFGSGTRLTVV.

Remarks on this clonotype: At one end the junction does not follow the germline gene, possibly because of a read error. CDR3 amino acids: CASSRPTGGTDF. The CDR3 DNA is TGTGCCAGCAGCCGGCCGACAGGGGGTACGGATTTT. The chain recombines TRBV4-2 with TRBJ2-3; 9 bases map to TRBD1. The germline V gene has CDR1 LGHNA and CDR2 YNFKEQ. This CDR3 is built from 12 residues.

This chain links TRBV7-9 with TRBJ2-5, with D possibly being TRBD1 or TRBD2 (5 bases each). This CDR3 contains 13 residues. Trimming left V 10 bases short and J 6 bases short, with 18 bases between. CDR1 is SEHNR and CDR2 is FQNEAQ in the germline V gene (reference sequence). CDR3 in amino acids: CATSGRGQKTQYF. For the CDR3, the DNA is TGTGCCACTTCGGGACGGGGTCAAAAGACCCAGTACTTC.

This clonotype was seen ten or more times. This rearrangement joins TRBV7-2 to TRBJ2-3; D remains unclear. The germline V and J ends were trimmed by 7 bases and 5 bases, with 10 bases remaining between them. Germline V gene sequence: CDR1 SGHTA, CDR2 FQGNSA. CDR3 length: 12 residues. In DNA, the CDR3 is TGTGCCAGCACCCCCTCGGGAGATACGCAGTATTTT. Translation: CASTPSGDTQYF.

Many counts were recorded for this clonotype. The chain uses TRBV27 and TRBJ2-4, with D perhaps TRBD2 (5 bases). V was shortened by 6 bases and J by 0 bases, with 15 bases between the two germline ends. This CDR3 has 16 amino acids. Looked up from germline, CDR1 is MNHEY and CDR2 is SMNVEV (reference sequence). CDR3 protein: CASRPDYDLAKNIQYF. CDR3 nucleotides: TGTGCCAGCAGACCTGACTACGACCTAGCCAAAAACATTCAGTACTTC.

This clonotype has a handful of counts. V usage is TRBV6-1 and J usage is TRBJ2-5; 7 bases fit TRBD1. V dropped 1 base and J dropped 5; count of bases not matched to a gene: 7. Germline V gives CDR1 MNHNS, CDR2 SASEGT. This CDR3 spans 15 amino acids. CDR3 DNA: TGTGCCAGCAGTGAAGGAGGGGGCCGGTGGGAGACCCAGTACTTC. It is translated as CASSEGGGRWETQYF.

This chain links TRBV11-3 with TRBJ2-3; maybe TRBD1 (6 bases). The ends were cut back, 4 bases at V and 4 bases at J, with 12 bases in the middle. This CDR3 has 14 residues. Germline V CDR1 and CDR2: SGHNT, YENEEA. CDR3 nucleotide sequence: TGTGCCAGCAGCTCCACAGGGAGCCCAGATACGCAGTATTTT. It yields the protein CASSSTGSPDTQYF.

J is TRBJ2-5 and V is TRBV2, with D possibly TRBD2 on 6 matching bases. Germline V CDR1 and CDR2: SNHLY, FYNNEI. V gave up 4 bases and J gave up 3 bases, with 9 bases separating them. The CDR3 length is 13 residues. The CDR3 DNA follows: TGTGCCAGCAGTGGGGGACTTAAAGAGACCCAGTACTTC. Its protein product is CASSGGLKETQYF.

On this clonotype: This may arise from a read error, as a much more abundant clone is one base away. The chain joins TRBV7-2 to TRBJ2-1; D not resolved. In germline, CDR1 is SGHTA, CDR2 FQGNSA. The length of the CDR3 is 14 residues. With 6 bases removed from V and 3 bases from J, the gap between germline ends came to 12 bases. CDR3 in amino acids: CASSIWLDYNEQFF. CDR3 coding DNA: TGTGCCAGCAGTATTTGGTTAGACTACAATGAGCAGTTCTTC.

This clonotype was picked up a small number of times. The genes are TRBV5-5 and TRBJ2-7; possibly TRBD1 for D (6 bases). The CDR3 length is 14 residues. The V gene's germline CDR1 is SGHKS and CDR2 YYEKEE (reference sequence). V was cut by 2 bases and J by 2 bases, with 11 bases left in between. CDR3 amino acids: CASSFVDRAYEQYF. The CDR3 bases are TGTGCCAGCAGCTTTGTGGACAGAGCCTACGAGCAGTACTTC.